A single sample is the source of the 18 T cell receptor beta chains below, sequenced in a study of cytotoxic CD8 clonotypes in ibrutinib-treated CLL. Clones were sequenced by immunoSEQ multiplex PCR, and TCRdb holds only the in-frame ones, with some missing. The sample lists 30,000 or so clones, about 62% occurring once. The sample was PBMCs, taken before ibrutinib treatment. The receptors here all came from a human donor with chronic lymphocytic leukemia.

This clone was picked up a small number of times. The genes are TRBV19 and TRBJ1-6; TRBD1 matches at 7 bases. The CDR3 covers 14 residues. V lost 3 bases, J lost 6 bases, and 2 bases stayed unmatched. Germline values: CDR1 LNHDA, CDR2 SQIVND (reference sequence). As DNA, the CDR3 is TGTGCCAGTAGTATCCAGGGGGTTAATTCACCCCTCCACTTT. Translation gives CASSIQGVNSPLHF.

The chain combines TRBV6-5 with TRBJ1-2; 9 positions agree with TRBD1. CDR3 length: 15 residues. Trimming removed 2 bases from V and 4 bases from J; junction bases left unmatched: 5. Per germline, CDR1 MNHEY and CDR2 SVGAGI. CDR3 coding DNA: TGTGCCAGCAGTTACCCGGGGACAGGGCCCTATGGCTACACCTTC. It encodes CASSYPGTGPYGYTF.

J is TRBJ1-2 and V is TRBV7-9; no clear D. CDR1 and CDR2 (germline): SEHNR, FQNEAQ (reference sequence). The germline V and J ends were trimmed by 0 bases and 4 bases, with 6 bases remaining between them. This CDR3 is 13 amino acids long. The CDR3 sequence is CASSLAYGYGYTF. In DNA, the CDR3 is TGTGCCAGCAGCTTAGCTTACGGCTATGGCTACACCTTC.

This clone is medium-sized within its sample. The chain carries TRBV28 and TRBJ1-2; unclear D gene. In germline, CDR1 is MDHEN, CDR2 SYDVKM. V was pared by 5 bases and J by 3 bases, with 28 bases between. The CDR3 covers 19 residues. The CDR3 DNA sequence: TGTGCCAGCAGTGACCCTCATCGGACTCAAGACCGATGGGACTATGGCTACACCTTC. Its protein product is CASSDPHRTQDRWDYGYTF.

V is TRBV28 and J is TRBJ1-1; maybe TRBD1 (6 bases). CDR1 and CDR2 from the germline V gene are MDHEN and SYDVKM. V was trimmed by 5 bases and J by 4 bases, leaving 17 bases between them. There are 15 residues in the CDR3. The CDR3 DNA sequence: TGTGCCAGCAGTCCGTGGGGGGGGCGCGGCACTGAAGCTTTCTTT. Translated, it gives CASSPWGGRGTEAFF. Together with reference TRBV28 and TRBJ1-1, the CDR3 gives the full variable domain: DVKVTQSSRYLVKRTGEKVFLECVQDMDHENMFWYRQDPGLGLRLIYFSYDVKMKEKGDIPEGYSVSREKKERFSLILESASTNQTSMYLCASSPWGGRGTEAFFGQGTRLTVV.

By share, this clone counts as large. The chain carries TRBV7-6 and TRBJ2-1; D might be TRBD2 (6 bases). This CDR3 spans 14 amino acids. The V end lost 5 bases, the J end lost 5 bases, and 13 bases lay between the germline ends. Germline assignment: CDR1 SGHVS and CDR2 FNYEAQ. CDR3 sequence reads: CASSLGLGHNEQFF. The CDR3, as DNA: TGTGCCAGCAGCCTGGGACTGGGACACAATGAGCAGTTCTTC.

The rearrangement joins TRBV21-1 to TRBJ2-3; the table's TRBD2 call for D was not verified on the DNA. TRBV21-1 is marked as a pseudogene. The CDR3 sequence is 18 residues long. The CDR3, as DNA: TGTGCCAGCAGCACCGGCGGGATAAAAGAAGTAGGGACAGATACGCAGTATTTT. Its protein product is CASSTGGIKEVGTDTQYF.

This chain uses TRBV5-4 with TRBJ2-5; D might be TRBD1 (7 bases). V lost 5 bases to trimming and J lost 3 bases, with 20 bases between them. The CDR3 has 16 residues. Germline lookup yields CDR1 SGHNT and CDR2 YYREEE (reference sequence). CDR3 residues: CASRSGGGRSEETQYF. CDR3 DNA: TGTGCCAGCAGATCTGGAGGGGGCAGAAGTGAAGAGACCCAGTACTTC.

The chain carries TRBV29-1 and TRBJ2-2; no reliable D call. V gave up 4 bases and J gave up 0 bases, with 15 bases separating them. Per the germline V gene, CDR1 is SQVTM and CDR2 is ANQGSEA. The CDR3 totals 16 residues. As DNA, the CDR3 is TGCAGCGTTGTACTGGTTACGGCCGCGAACACCGGGGAGCTGTTTTTT. Its protein product is CSVVLVTAANTGELFF.

The chain couples TRBV5-6 to TRBJ1-5, with 7 nucleotides matching TRBD1. The CDR3 contains 13 residues. Germline V CDR1 and CDR2: SGHDT, YYEEEE. V was clipped by 4 bases and J by 8 bases; unmatched bases: 6. CDR3 sequence (DNA): TGTGCCAGCAGCCTACAGGGGTTGGAGCCCCAGCATTTT. Residues: CASSLQGLEPQHF.

V usage is TRBV6-1 and J usage is TRBJ1-1; 7 nucleotides agree with TRBD1. CDR3 length: 15 residues. Germline lookup yields CDR1 MNHNS and CDR2 SASEGT. Trimming took 7 bases from V and 0 from J; bases not matched to a gene: 8. The CDR3 loop is CASTSGTAMNTEAFF. The CDR3 nucleotides are TGTGCCAGCACCTCCGGGACAGCCATGAACACTGAAGCTTTCTTT.

This clone showed up just a few times. V gene TRBV5-1 combines with J gene TRBJ2-5; a weak D match, TRBD2 (6 bases). CDR1 and CDR2 from the germline V gene are SGHRS and YFSETQ. Trimming removed 3 bases from V and 1 base from J, with 7 bases in between. This CDR3 is built from 13 residues. This CDR3 is CASSSGVQETQYF. In DNA, the CDR3 is TGCGCCAGCAGCTCGGGGGTCCAAGAGACCCAGTACTTC. Full variable domain (remainder filled in from reference TRBV5-1 and TRBJ2-5): KAGVTQTPRYLIKTRGQQVTLSCSPISGHRSVSWYQQTPGQGLQFLFEYFSETQRNKGNFPGRFSGRQFSNSRSEMNVSTLELGDSALYLCASSSGVQETQYFGPGTRLLVL.

The chain couples TRBV19 to TRBJ2-5; TRBD2 might be the D (7 bases). The V end was cut by 3 bases, the J end by 1 base, with 15 bases between. The CDR3 is 16 amino acids. Germline V lookup: CDR1 LNHDA, CDR2 SQIVND (reference sequence). The DNA for the CDR3 is TGTGCCAGTAGTATGGGTCTGGCGGGGGCCCAAGAGACCCAGTACTTC. Residues: CASSMGLAGAQETQYF.

This clone showed up just a few times. This rearrangement joins TRBV6-6 to TRBJ2-7; no reliable D call. This CDR3 region has 14 residues. The germline V and J ends were trimmed by 7 bases and 1 base, with 14 bases remaining between them. Germline CDR1 reads MNHNY; CDR2 reads SVGAGI (reference sequence). In DNA, the CDR3 is TGTGCCAGCACCTTGGACCGGCAATCCTACGAGCAGTACTTC. Translation: CASTLDRQSYEQYF.

A few counts support this clone. The chain joins TRBV7-9 to TRBJ2-2; tentative D call: TRBD1 (6 bases). This CDR3 spans 17 amino acids. Trimming took 5 bases from V and 2 from J, leaving 18 bases between them. The germline CDR1 and CDR2 sequences are SEHNR and FQNEAQ (reference sequence). CDR3 in amino acids: CASSDRNLDSNTGELFF. CDR3 coding DNA: TGTGCCAGCAGCGACAGGAACTTGGACAGTAACACCGGGGAGCTGTTTTTT.

The rearrangement links TRBV5-5 to TRBJ2-5; 10 bases agree with TRBD2. The junction had 10 bases not matched to a gene; V was cut back by 3 bases and J by 5 bases. The CDR3 contains 16 residues. Germline V gene sequence: CDR1 SGHKS, CDR2 YYEKEE (reference sequence). The CDR3 DNA follows: TGTGCCAGCAGCTGGGCTAGCGGGAGAACGGGGGAGACCCAGTACTTC. Protein: CASSWASGRTGETQYF.

The chain joins TRBV6-4 to TRBJ2-1; possibly TRBD2 for D (6 bases). Germline V lookup: CDR1 MRHNA, CDR2 SNTAGT. The germline V and J ends were trimmed by 7 bases and 7 bases, with 20 bases remaining between them. The CDR3 has 15 residues. CDR3 DNA sequence: TGTGCCAGCACTACGGGGCTAGCGATGGAGAATGAGCAGTTCTTC. Its protein product is CASTTGLAMENEQFF.

This clone qualifies as medium-sized. The rearrangement uses TRBV2 and TRBJ2-3; unclear D gene. Trimming removed 1 base at V and 2 bases at J, with 10 bases between. The CDR3 is made up of 15 amino acids. The germline V gene encodes CDR1 SNHLY and CDR2 FYNNEI. The CDR3 nucleotides read TGTGCCAGCAGTGAAGGGATACTACTCACAGATACGCAGTATTTT. Amino acids: CASSEGILLTDTQYF. The variable domain in full, with the rest retrieved from reference TRBV2 and TRBJ2-3, is EPEVTQTPSHQVTQMGQEVILRCVPISNHLYFYWYRQILGQKVEFLVSFYNNEISEKSEIFDDQFSVERPDGSNFTLKIRSTKLEDSAMYFCASSEGILLTDTQYFGPGTRLTVL.